The present T cell receptor beta chain was sequenced within a study of T cell repertoires in cytomegalovirus infection. Study-level background: Indicated by public TCR beta signatures were CMV infection and matching HLA type.

This clonotype was observed at least ten times. Germline values: CDR1 SGHAT, CDR2 FQNNGV. Trimming stripped 5 bases from V and 1 base from J, with 15 bases between. The CDR3 has 17 residues. Each CDR3 protein gets one entry after TCRdb re-called the reads with MiXCR. Here the sample spans approximately 250,000 distinct CDR3 sequences, about 7% being singletons. This chain links TRBV11-2 with TRBJ2-6, with a possible D match to TRBD1 (6 bases). The sequenced material came from PBMCs. The sequence derives from a human donor in good health (CMV status not recorded). Some clones in this sample may be carry-over from other donors' samples. In nucleotides, the CDR3 is TGTGCCAGCAGCATGGACTGGGGGCCTTCTGGGGCCAACGTCCTGACTTTC. Its protein is CASSMDWGPSGANVLTF.